This TCR beta chain was sequenced in a study of human T cells and chemical hapten exposure. Study in general: Each week of the roughly 26-week study, patients had diphenylcyclopropenone applied to the scalp. Overall study results and limits: It was expanded TCRs that formed significantly more large CDR3 similarity clusters than controls did.

About this clonotype itself: What it binds is not known.

The CDR3 consists of 16 residues. Germline loops: CDR1 MGHDK, CDR2 SYGVNS. Trimming cost V 8 bases and J 2 bases; bases outside gene matches: 10. Time point of the sample: patch test 3, about 24 weeks after DPC sensitization. Treatment given: therapeutic diphenylcyclopropenone sensitization with weekly scalp DPC. Researchers extracted total RNA from unfractionated whole blood. In the library, unique molecular identifiers were attached to individual cDNA molecules. Each CDR3 protein is one row after TCRdb ran MiXCR on the RACE reads. The sample has tens of thousands of distinct CDR3 sequences, about an eighth seen once; the top ten hold roughly 2.6%.

The rearrangement joins TRBV25-1 to TRBJ1-3, with 9 bases identical to TRBD1. The clonotype comes from a man aged 25 to 40 with alopecia areata. Some clones in this sample may be carry-over from other donors' samples. Sequencing was performed on whole blood, taken in connection with sensitization to the hapten diphenylcyclopropenone (DPC). CDR3 DNA: TGTGCCAGCGCGGCCGGGACAGGGCGGACTGGAAACACCATATATTTT. Translation: CASAAGTGRTGNTIYF.